These T cell receptor beta chains were read from a single sample in a study of blood T cells in healthy people across ages. TCRdb passed the 5' RACE reads through MiXCR, listing each CDR3 protein once. The sample has more than 800,000 distinct CDR3 sequences, more than 25% seen once. The source material was blood. The receptors derive from a woman older than 75 in good health. Each CDR3 is given with its conserved first and last residue. The D gene is left open where the match is weak. Where a row states a size, it is once, few, many or the class of an expanded clone; other rows omit it.

j_gene	len	v_gene	d_gene	abundance	CDR3aa	CDR3nt
TRBJ1-4	14	TRBV18	TRBD1	NA	CASSTRDRVEKLFF	TGTGCCAGCTCGACCCGGGACAGGGTGGAAAAACTGTTTTTT
TRBJ1-2	12	TRBV27	TRBD1	many	CASRQGDYGYTF	TGTGCCAGCCGACAGGGGGACTATGGCTACACCTTC
TRBJ2-5	16	TRBV5-1	TRBD2	many	CASSLPGLATRETQYF	TGCGCCAGCAGCCTCCCGGGACTAGCCACCAGGGAGACCCAGTACTTC
TRBJ1-5	17	TRBV18	NA	NA	CASSPGQGVKSNQPQHF	TGTGCCAGCTCACCGGGACAAGGGGTTAAGAGCAATCAGCCCCAGCATTTT
TRBJ2-7	12	TRBV19	TRBD1	NA	CASQDRGYEQYF	TGTGCCAGTCAGGACAGGGGTTACGAGCAGTACTTC
TRBJ2-5	16	TRBV6-2/TRBV6-3	NA	many	CASSYLGTDLTETQYF	TGTGCCAGCAGTTATCTCGGTACGGACCTGACGGAGACCCAGTACTTC
TRBJ1-2	17	TRBV7-9	NA	NA	CASSPHLGQNGTGGYTF	TGTGCCAGCAGCCCCCACCTTGGGCAGAATGGTACGGGAGGCTACACCTTC
TRBJ1-1	11	TRBV29-1	NA	many	CSGAGNTEAFF	TGCAGCGGTGCAGGGAACACTGAAGCTTTCTTT
TRBJ2-3	16	TRBV7-2	TRBD2	many	CASRVGLAGPTDTQYF	TGTGCCAGCAGAGTGGGACTAGCGGGCCCCACAGATACGCAGTATTTT
TRBJ2-5	13	TRBV7-9	NA	NA	CASSLISGEAQYF	TGTGCCAGCAGCTTAATCTCGGGGGAGGCCCAGTACTTC
TRBJ2-1	15	TRBV7-9	NA	NA	CTSITAPAGYNEQFF	TGTACCAGTATTACAGCGCCTGCAGGGTACAATGAGCAGTTCTTC
TRBJ2-6	18	TRBV15	TRBD1	many	CATSRDGQVRSGANVLTF	TGTGCCACCAGCAGAGACGGACAGGTGCGCTCTGGGGCCAACGTCCTGACTTTC
TRBJ1-2	13	TRBV20-1	NA	many	CSPDSPLDYGYTF	TGCAGTCCGGACAGCCCGCTGGACTATGGCTACACCTTC
TRBJ2-5	14	TRBV10-3	NA	many	CAISEGTYQETQYF	TGTGCCATCAGTGAGGGGACATACCAAGAGACCCAGTACTTC
TRBJ2-7	13	TRBV6-5	TRBD2	few	CASRGLATYEQYF	TGTGCCAGCAGAGGACTAGCGACCTACGAGCAGTACTTC
TRBJ2-7	15	TRBV27	NA	many	CASSPSGQGLYEQYF	TGTGCCAGCAGCCCAAGTGGTCAGGGCCTCTACGAGCAGTACTTC
TRBJ2-7	15	TRBV18	NA	many	CASSLTRGTAYEQYF	TGTGCCAGCTCCCTTACCCGCGGGACAGCCTACGAGCAGTACTTC
TRBJ1-5	13	TRBV2	NA	NA	CASTPDSNQPQHF	TGTGCCAGCACACCAGATAGCAATCAGCCCCAGCATTTT
TRBJ2-1	13	TRBV10-3	TRBD2	few	CAIRDGRTSGTFF	TGTGCCATCAGGGATGGCCGAACTAGCGGGACGTTCTTC
TRBJ1-2	14	TRBV5-6	NA	many	CASNEGGQAYGYTF	TGTGCCAGCAACGAAGGGGGGCAGGCCTATGGCTACACCTTC
TRBJ1-2	14	TRBV6-5	NA	NA	CASSYHSTRHDYTF	TGTGCCAGCAGTTACCACTCGACAAGACACGACTACACCTTC
TRBJ2-5	11	TRBV6-5	NA	many	CASIYAETQYF	TGTGCCAGCATCTACGCGGAGACCCAGTACTTC
TRBJ2-5	16	TRBV11-2	NA	many	CASSRARDPLQETQYF	TGTGCCAGCAGCCGAGCACGGGACCCCCTTCAAGAGACCCAGTACTTC
TRBJ2-4	13	TRBV5-1	NA	NA	CASSPEGGFIQYF	TGCGCCAGCAGCCCGGAAGGGGGTTTCATTCAGTACTTC
TRBJ2-1	15	TRBV20-1	TRBD2	many	CSASPSFGGGDEQFF	TGCAGTGCTAGTCCATCCTTCGGGGGGGGGGATGAGCAGTTCTTC
TRBJ2-3	16	TRBV27	TRBD2	once	CASSFGRGGLPDTQYF	TGTGCCAGCAGTTTTGGACGGGGGGGCCTACCAGATACGCAGTATTTT